This TCR beta chain is from a study of T cell repertoires in cytomegalovirus infection. Study in general: CMV epitopes in the study were HLA-C-restricted (recently identified) and HLA-B-restricted (well studied). CMV infection plus the matching HLA type was flagged by public TCR beta signatures. Study-level points and caveats: Totalled public TCR beta family frequency picked out people who carried CMV plus the relevant HLA. The ex vivo response showed dominance by HLA-C-restricted CMV-specific TCR beta clonotypes.

Points on this clonotype: Its target is unknown.

TCRdb re-analysed the reads in MiXCR, keeping a single row per CDR3 protein. The table records fewer than 1,000,000 distinct CDR3 sequences, 31% of them present only once. The germline V gene encodes CDR1 MNHEY and CDR2 SVGAGI. Trimming shortened V by 0 bases and J by 6 bases, and 12 bases separated the two germline ends. This CDR3 comprises 14 residues. The source of this sequence is a human donor in good health (CMV status not recorded). Some clones in this sample may be carry-over from other donors' samples. The sequencing here drew on cultured CD8+ T cells from PBMCs, taken from culture after CMV antigen stimulation. The rearrangement joins TRBV6-5 to TRBJ2-7, with TRBD2 as a possible D gene (5 bases). The CDR3 here is CASSYSVLAREQYV. CDR3 in DNA: TGTGCCAGCAGTTACTCGGTATTAGCGCGCGAGCAGTACGTC.